Below, 14 T cell receptor beta chains from the same sample are listed, as sequenced in a study of OX40 agonist ivuxolimab in advanced cancers. TCRdb's copy holds only in-frame clones and misses some; the assay was immunoSEQ multiplex PCR. The sample records roughly 76,000 clones, roughly nine tenths being singletons. The sample here was CD4+ or CD8+ T cells sorted from blood, taken in a trial of the OX40 agonist ivuxolimab. Receptor source: an adult with an advanced solid tumor such as melanoma, head and neck, liver or kidney cancer.

This clone appeared a single time. The rearrangement links TRBV19 to TRBJ1-2; tentative D call: TRBD1 (6 bases). V dropped 5 bases and J dropped 3 bases, with 13 bases sitting between them. Germline CDR1 reads LNHDA; CDR2 reads SQIVND (reference sequence). The CDR3 loop spans 14 amino acids. As DNA, the CDR3 is TGTGCCAGTAGTGTGGGGGGCGGGGACTATGGCTACACCTTC. It encodes CASSVGGGDYGYTF.

The chain uses TRBV19 and TRBJ1-3; D possibly corresponds to TRBD1 (5 bases). The CDR3 spans 13 residues. V lost 5 bases and J lost 2, with 7 bases in between. Germline CDR1 is LNHDA and CDR2 is SQIVND (reference sequence). The CDR3 region has the DNA TGTGCCAGTAGTTGGGGACCTGGAAACACCATATATTTT. It is translated as CASSWGPGNTIYF.

This chain links TRBV4-3 with TRBJ1-2; the D is unclear. V dropped 0 bases and J dropped 10 bases, with 15 bases sitting between them. The CDR3 consists of 14 residues. Germline-derived CDR1 and CDR2 are LGHNA and YSLEER. The CDR3 here is CASSQDVTPVDYTF. The CDR3 DNA is TGCGCCAGCAGCCAAGACGTGACGCCTGTGGACTACACCTTC.

The chain joins TRBV5-4 to TRBJ2-1, with unresolved D. The germline gives CDR1 SGHNT, CDR2 YYREEE (reference sequence). Trimming took 0 bases from V and 7 from J, leaving 14 bases between them. The CDR3 length is 15 residues. CDR3 sequence: CASSLVPEAGNEQFF. The CDR3 DNA follows: TGTGCCAGCAGCTTGGTCCCAGAGGCAGGTAATGAGCAGTTCTTC.

This chain links TRBV9 with TRBJ2-2; maybe TRBD1 (5 bases). Germline V gene sequence: CDR1 SGDLS, CDR2 YYNGEE. This CDR3 has 14 amino acids. The ends were cut back, 4 bases at V and 1 base at J, with 8 bases in the middle. The CDR3 reads CASSITGNTGELFF. In DNA, the CDR3 is TGTGCCAGCAGCATAACAGGGAACACCGGGGAGCTGTTTTTT.

The gene calls are TRBV6-6 and TRBJ2-4; 7 nucleotides match TRBD1. Germline V gene sequence: CDR1 MNHNY, CDR2 SVGAGI (reference sequence). This CDR3 has 12 residues. The V gene end was trimmed by 2 bases and the J gene end by 14 bases; junction bases not matched to a gene: 6. CDR3 sequence (DNA): TGTGCCAGCAGTTACGCCGACAGGGAAAAGTACTTC. It codes for CASSYADREKYF.

This clone was detected once. This chain joins TRBV5-6 and TRBJ2-7; 8 nucleotides agree with TRBD1. J was trimmed by 2 bases and V by 7 bases; bases with no gene match: 2. The CDR3 loop spans 12 amino acids. CDR1 SGHDT and CDR2 YYEEEE come from the germline V gene. The DNA for the CDR3 is TGTGCCAGCCGGACAGGGACCTACGAGCAGTACTTC. Translating gives CASRTGTYEQYF.

The genes are TRBV5-1 and TRBJ2-1; 9 nucleotides match TRBD2. CDR3 length: 15 amino acids. Germline V gene lookup returns CDR1 SGHRS and CDR2 YFSETQ. J was trimmed by 2 bases and V by 4 bases; bases with no gene match: 4. The CDR3 protein is CASSPGGGAYNEQFF. CDR3 sequence (DNA): TGCGCCAGCAGCCCGGGCGGGGGGGCCTACAATGAGCAGTTCTTC.

CDR3 DNA: TGCAGCGGAGATGAGAGGACTGAAGCTTTCTTT. Translation: CSGDERTEAFF. The chain couples TRBV29-1 to TRBJ1-1; the D is unclear. The CDR3 consists of 11 residues. Germline V gives CDR1 SQVTM, CDR2 ANQGSEA. V lost 7 bases and J 5 bases, leaving 11 bases between the germline ends.

The chain combines TRBV7-6 with TRBJ2-1, with TRBD2 matching over 8 bases. CDR3 length: 14 residues. Trimming removed 7 bases from V and 2 bases from J; junction bases left unmatched: 4. The germline CDR1 and CDR2 sequences are SGHVS and FNYEAQ. In nucleotides, the CDR3 is TGTGCCAGCACCCCGGGGGGGCCCTACAATGAGCAGTTCTTC. Translated: CASTPGGPYNEQFF.

This chain links TRBV9 with TRBJ2-2; D perhaps matches TRBD1 (6 bases). Trimming removed 5 bases from V and 2 bases from J, with 13 bases in between. Germline CDR1 SGDLS, CDR2 YYNGEE. CDR3 length: 15 amino acids. The DNA of the CDR3 is TGTGCCAGCAGACAAGGGGACATCAACACCGGGGAGCTGTTTTTT. Translating gives CASRQGDINTGELFF.

The rearrangement links TRBV7-2 to TRBJ1-4; perhaps TRBD1 as D (6 bases). The CDR3 loop spans 18 amino acids. Per germline, CDR1 SGHTA and CDR2 FQGNSA. V was clipped by 0 bases and J by 0 bases, with 14 bases between them. CDR3 sequence (DNA): TGTGCCAGCAGCTTAGCACCACTTACAGGGCCAACTAATGAAAAACTGTTTTTT. The encoded protein is CASSLAPLTGPTNEKLFF.

The chain uses TRBV9 and TRBJ2-7, with D perhaps TRBD1 (6 bases). With 3 bases removed from V and 0 bases from J, the gap between germline ends came to 10 bases. CDR3 length: 14 amino acids. Germline CDR1 SGDLS, CDR2 YYNGEE. CDR3 sequence (DNA): TGTGCCAGCAGCGGAGGACAGCGCTCCTACGAGCAGTACTTC. This gives the protein CASSGGQRSYEQYF.

The rearrangement joins TRBV5-5 to TRBJ2-7, with 7 bases aligning to TRBD1. This CDR3 region has 15 residues. Looked up from germline, CDR1 is SGHKS and CDR2 is YYEKEE (reference sequence). Germline trimming cut 2 bases from V and 3 bases from J; bases unmatched to any gene: 8. The CDR3 sequence: CASSFLKQGIYEQYF. CDR3 bases: TGTGCCAGCAGCTTTTTGAAACAGGGGATCTACGAGCAGTACTTC.